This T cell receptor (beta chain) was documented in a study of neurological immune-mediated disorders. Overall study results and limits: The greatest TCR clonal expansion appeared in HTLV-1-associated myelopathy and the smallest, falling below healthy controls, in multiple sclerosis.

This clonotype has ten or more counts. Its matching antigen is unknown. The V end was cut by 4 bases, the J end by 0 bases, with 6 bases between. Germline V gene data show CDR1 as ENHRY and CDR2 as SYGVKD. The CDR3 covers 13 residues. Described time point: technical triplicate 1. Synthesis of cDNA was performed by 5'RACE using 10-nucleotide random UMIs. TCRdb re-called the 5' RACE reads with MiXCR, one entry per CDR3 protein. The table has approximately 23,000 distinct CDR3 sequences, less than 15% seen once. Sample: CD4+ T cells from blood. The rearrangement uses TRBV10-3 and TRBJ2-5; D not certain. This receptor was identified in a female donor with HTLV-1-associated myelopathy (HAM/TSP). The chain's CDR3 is CAISVEYQETQYF. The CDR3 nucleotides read TGTGCCATCAGTGTGGAGTACCAAGAGACCCAGTACTTC.